This TCR beta chain derives from a study of shared clonotypes between healthy human individuals (dated by TCRdb to the early 2020s). With regard to the full study: The cohort included a few men and a couple of women between 18 and 49 years of age. Blood TCR repertoires of about 5 healthy adults were deeply sequenced to estimate repertoire size and the extent of clonotype sharing between individuals. For each donor, CD4 naive and CD4 memory were each run on three plates, CD8 naive on two plates, and CD8 memory on one plate. To increase sequencing depth and limit assay-specific biases, different laboratories used diverse techniques to prepare libraries and sequence TCR repertoires. Each donor's leukapheresis produced roughly between roughly 0.94 and 9.5 billion PBMCs. Study-wide conclusions, independent of this receptor: Even with the large sequencing depth, rarefaction of the sorted-subset datasets indicated that sequencing was incomplete. The genetic and exposure-history diversity represented was limited by the small number of donors. Clonotypes shared by all four sorted-subset donors showed higher generation probabilities than non-shared clonotypes. Pairwise subsampling indicated that sequencing depth was expected to affect the degree of clonotype sharing among donors. Naive subsets generally had larger estimated clonotype richness than memory subsets. Across several donors, 5% to 6% of naive CD4, 3.5% of naive CD8, around 2.1% of memory CD4, and under 0.45% of memory CD8 clonotypes were shared. Sampling was restricted to blood, and TCR repertoires in tissue are likely to differ from TCR repertoires in blood.

As for this clone: This clone's antigen is unknown. Base-call qualities are not available, and no considerably larger clone is one nucleotide away.

The CDR3 has 16 amino acids, counting the end cysteine and phenylalanine. The read is trimmed to its CDR3 DNA, 48 bases read in frame from base 1. Trimming takes 2 bases from V and 3 bases from J, and the germline ends sit 17 bases apart. CDR1 and CDR2 are read off the germline V gene as SGHRS and YFSETQ. The donors were healthy, HIV-negative adults who had no recently reported acute infections or vaccinations. Every donor was a Caucasian adult living in Nashville, Tennessee, USA. CD4+ T cells were enriched by magnetic negative selection, after which naive cells were positively selected on CD45RA and the negative fraction was taken as the memory subset. Blood was obtained by leukapheresis, after which PBMCs were separated by Ficoll-Histopaque density gradient centrifugation and cryopreserved in liquid nitrogen vapor phase. Analytical flow cytometry was used to check the purity and quantity of every magnetically sorted T cell population. Each sorted fraction had its genomic DNA isolated and then quantified by UV absorbance on a Nanodrop 2000c.

Using the deep immunoSEQ assay, multiplex PCR amplified TCR CDR3 regions from genomic DNA. Genomic DNA extracted from each cell subset was distributed evenly over all wells of several immunoSEQ 96-well plates, and each plate served as one replicate. For sorted subsets, 200 to 250 ng of genomic DNA, equivalent to some 33,000 T cell genomes, went into each replicate PCR. Purified libraries were measured with a Qubit 3.0 fluorometer, size-checked on a Bioanalyzer 2100, and measured again with the KAPA Library Quantification kit. Every immunoSEQ 96-well plate was sequenced on a separate single-read 150-cycle Illumina NextSeq 550 flow cell. Concerning the study's data processing: Because the immunoSEQ output included only junctional sequences and no quality scores, the filtering could not be the same as the filtering used for full-length reads. Sequences were annotated with PyIR, a Python wrapper for IgBLAST v1.9, and V/J genes and CDR3 were assigned using IMGT germline references. Reads were removed for weak V/J assignments (E-value above 1e-6), missing CDR3, stop codons, out-of-frame junctions, or ambiguous translated residues. V3J clonotypes were defined as sequences sharing the same inferred V gene, J gene, and CDR3 amino acid sequence. To compute the percentage overlap between repertoires, the number of shared unique clonotypes was divided by the size of the smaller repertoire. Three approaches were used to assess repertoire richness: RTK rarefaction, the Chao1 estimator, and Recon v2.1 estimates of unobserved clonotypes. Generation probabilities were computed with OLGA for all TCRbeta clonotypes obtained by the gDNA method from four donors. TCRdb took over this immuneACCESS table, retaining in-frame rearrangements with V and J assigned. Such tables are incomplete; in checked studies, under half of the missing clones stem from an unresolved V gene, and the remainder is unexplained. That table is the source of V, J and clone size, and D and trimming were worked out from the DNA. This sample lists over a million clones; around 95% were detected once. The top ten clonotypes cover 1% to 1.5% of the sample.

This TCR was recovered from a man in his thirties or forties in good health. The chain joins TRBV5-1 to TRBJ2-5; TRBD2 might be the D gene, on 6 matching bases. The material sequenced was naive CD4+ T cells sorted from blood. Read against the paper, the sample's cell subset or site label means: CD45RA+ positively selected. At the DNA level, the sequence is TGCGCCAGCAGCTTAGAGATACGGGAGCCTGAAGAGACCCAGTACTTC. Its coded protein is CASSLEIREPEETQYF.